The rows below give T cell receptor beta chains drawn from one sample of a study of cytomegalovirus exposure and HLA in healthy donors. Method: immunoSEQ multiplex PCR; TCRdb's copy keeps in-frame clones and lacks some. The sample lists over 50,000 clones, around 68% seen once, with less than 20% in the top ten. The source material was PBMCs. The receptors were sampled from a man aged 35 to 55 in good health and CMV-seropositive. The CDR3 runs from the conserved cysteine through the conserved F or W. The D gene is left open where the match is weak. Part of the rows lack a size; the others show once, few, many or a class for expanded clones.

>few|-|TRBJ2-6|TRBV2
TGTGCCAGCAGTGAACAAAACTCTGGGGCCAACGTCCTGACTTTC
CASSEQNSGANVLTF
>few|-|TRBJ2-2|TRBV7-3
TGTGCCAGCACCCCTTATCGCCCGTCTCTCCGGGGAGCTGTTTTT
CASTPYRPSLRGAVF
>-|-|TRBJ2-2|TRBV5-6
TGTGCCAGCAGCTCAGGGGTTAAGGGCAGTAACACCGGGGAGCTGTTTTTT
CASSSGVKGSNTGELFF
>-|-|TRBJ2-3|TRBV7-2
TGTGCCAGCAGCATCTCAGGGGCTGGGGATACGCAGTATTTT
CASSISGAGDTQYF
>-|-|TRBJ2-1|TRBV7-8
TGTGCCAGCAGCTTAGTGGGGCAGGGCTCCTCCGCATTGCAGCAGTTCTTC
CASSLVGQGSSALQQFF
>-|TRBD2|TRBJ2-7|TRBV27
TGTGCCAGCAGTCTCCTAGCGGGAGAATTCTACGAGCAGTACTTC
CASSLLAGEFYEQYF
>-|TRBD1|TRBJ2-7|TRBV18
TGTGCCAGCTCACCCCCAGGGGGCGCGTCCTACGAGCAGTACTTC
CASSPPGGASYEQYF
>-|-|TRBJ2-7|TRBV6-1
TGTGCCAGCAGGCAACAGGACAACGAGCAGTACTTC
CASRQQDNEQYF
>few|TRBD2|TRBJ2-3|TRBV4-2
TGTGCCAGCAGCTCTTCAGCGGGAGGGGCAGATACGCAGTATTTT
CASSSSAGGADTQYF
>once|TRBD2|TRBJ2-7|TRBV2
TGTGCCAGCCTAGCGGGAGGGAGCTCCCACGAGCAGTACTTC
CASLAGGSSHEQYF
>-|TRBD1|TRBJ2-7|TRBV15
TGTGCCACCAGCAGGGACAGGGGGAGTTACGAGCAGTACTTC
CATSRDRGSYEQYF
>-|-|TRBJ1-2|TRBV29-1
TGCAGCGTCAGACAGGACCTTAACTATGGCTACACCTTC
CSVRQDLNYGYTF
>-|-|TRBJ1-1|TRBV9
TGTGCCAGCAGCTCCCGGACAGCGCCGAACACTGAAGCTTTCTTT
CASSSRTAPNTEAFF
>-|TRBD2|TRBJ2-7|TRBV7-9
TGTGCCAGCAGCTTTTATCCGACTAGCGGGAGCTCCTACGAGCAGTACTTC
CASSFYPTSGSSYEQYF
>-|TRBD1|TRBJ1-1|TRBV10-3
TGTGCCATCACCCCGGGACAGGGGAACACTGAAGCTTTCTTT
CAITPGQGNTEAFF
>-|-|TRBJ1-2|TRBV7-9
TGTGCCAGCAGCTTCGGAGGGAAGGGTGGCTACACCTTC
CASSFGGKGGYTF
>-|TRBD1|TRBJ2-4|TRBV2
TGTGCCAGCAGTCAAGGACAGGGAGGTCCCAAAAACATTCAGTACTTC
CASSQGQGGPKNIQYF
>-|TRBD1|TRBJ1-2|TRBV27
TGTGCCAGCAGTTTATCGACAGGGGTCTATGGCTACACCTTC
CASSLSTGVYGYTF
>-|-|TRBJ2-7|TRBV5-1
TGCGCCAGCAGCTTGGCAGGGGTAGACTACGAGCAGTACTTC
CASSLAGVDYEQYF
>-|-|TRBJ2-5|TRBV29-1
TGCAGCGTTGACCTCCCCCCAGGGGCGGAGACCCAGTACTTC
CSVDLPPGAETQYF
>few|TRBD2|TRBJ2-5|TRBV9
TGTGCCAGCAGCGGGTTAGCGGGAGAGGTTGGGGAGACCCAGTACTTC
CASSGLAGEVGETQYF
>-|TRBD1|TRBJ1-4|TRBV30
TGTGCCTGGTCCACGGGACAGGATGAAAAACTGTTTTTT
CAWSTGQDEKLFF
>once|-|TRBJ1-6|TRBV11-3
TGTGCCAGCAGCTCAATTACAGGCTCACCCCTCCACTTT
CASSSITGSPLHF
>-|-|TRBJ2-5|TRBV19
TGTGCCAGTAGTATCCCGCGGGCAGGCCCCGAAGAGACCCAGTACTTC
CASSIPRAGPEETQYF
>-|-|TRBJ1-2|TRBV9
TGTGCCAGCAGCGTAGGGGGCGGCAGAAACTATGGCTACACCTTC
CASSVGGGRNYGYTF
>once|-|TRBJ2-3|TRBV2
TGTGCCAGCAGTGTCTTGACATCCACTTTCACAGATACGCAGTATTTT
CASSVLTSTFTDTQYF
>-|TRBD1|TRBJ1-2|TRBV18
TGTGCCAGCTCACCCTCCGAATTTCGTGTAGGGGGCAGCTATGGCTACACCTTC
CASSPSEFRVGGSYGYTF
>-|-|TRBJ2-1|TRBV5-1
TGCGCCAGCAGCTTGCGGCCCGGGGGCAATGAGCAGTTCTTC
CASSLRPGGNEQFF
>-|TRBD2|TRBJ2-1|TRBV9
TGTGCCAGCAGCGTCAGCGGGAGGGTCGTCGATGAGCAGTTCTTC
CASSVSGRVVDEQFF
>few|-|TRBJ1-4|TRBV10-3
TGTGCCATCAGTGCGGGGTCTAATGAAAAACTGTTTTTT
CAISAGSNEKLFF
>-|TRBD2|TRBJ2-1|TRBV13
TGTGCCAGCAGCTTAGGGACTAGCAGCTCCTACAATGAGCAGTTCTTC
CASSLGTSSSYNEQFF
>-|TRBD1|TRBJ1-2|TRBV30
TGTGGTGGACAGGGTACATCAGGGGCTAACTATGGCTACACCTTC
CGGQGTSGANYGYTF
>-|TRBD1|TRBJ1-4|TRBV5-4
TGTGCCAGCAGCCAACAGGGGTCCGCTAATGAAAAACTGTTTTTT
CASSQQGSANEKLFF
>-|TRBD1|TRBJ1-1|TRBV2
TGTGCCAGCCGGACAGGCAACACTGAAGCTTTCTTT
CASRTGNTEAFF
>-|-|TRBJ2-3|TRBV11-3
TGTGCCAGCAGTGGAGCTGGGGGGGCTAACACAGATACGCAGTATTTT
CASSGAGGANTDTQYF
>-|TRBD1|TRBJ1-5|TRBV6-1
TGTGCCAGCAGTTTACAGGGGCCGGGTCAGCCCCAGCATTTT
CASSLQGPGQPQHF
>-|-|TRBJ1-6|TRBV6-4
TGTGCCAGCAGGGACACGAGCTCCTATAATTCACCCCTCCACTTT
CASRDTSSYNSPLHF
>-|TRBD2|TRBJ2-3|TRBV7-8
TGTGCCAGCAGCTCACCCACAGGGAGCCCCGGGACTAGGATGTATGATACGCAGTATTTT
CASSSPTGSPGTRMYDTQYF
>-|TRBD2|TRBJ2-1|TRBV6-5
TGTGCCAGCAGCACTAGCGGGAGGGGTAATGAGCAGTTCTTC
CASSTSGRGNEQFF
>few|TRBD2|TRBJ2-1|TRBV7-9
TGTGCCATTAATATCCCCCCCGGGACTAGCGGGAGAATGGGTGAGCAGTTCTTC
CAINIPPGTSGRMGEQFF
>-|TRBD2|TRBJ2-3|TRBV6-4
TGTGCCAGCAGTGACGGGACTAGCGGCACAGATACGCAGTATTTT
CASSDGTSGTDTQYF
>-|TRBD2|TRBJ2-2|TRBV7-9
TGTGCCAGCAGCACCAGACTAGCGGACACCGGGGAGCTGTTTTTT
CASSTRLADTGELFF
>-|TRBD2|TRBJ2-7|TRBV5-1
TGCGCCAGCACGTCTGTGGGAGGGGAGTACGAGCAGTACTTC
CASTSVGGEYEQYF
>few|TRBD2|TRBJ2-3|TRBV7-2
TGTGCCAGCAGCTACCAGCGGGGTTCGACAGATACGCAGTATTTT
CASSYQRGSTDTQYF
>-|-|TRBJ2-7|TRBV7-6
TGTGCCAGCAGCTTACAGGATGCCTCCTACGAGCAGTACTTC
CASSLQDASYEQYF
>-|TRBD2|TRBJ2-1|TRBV7-8
TGTGCCAGCAGCTTAGTCCTAGCGGGACTTGAGAACAATGAGCAGTTCTTC
CASSLVLAGLENNEQFF
>-|-|TRBJ2-3|TRBV9
TGTGCCAGCAGCCCTTTTTCTGGGCTCACAGATACGCAGTATTTT
CASSPFSGLTDTQYF
>few|TRBD2|TRBJ2-5|TRBV7-2
TGTGCCAGCAGCCGACTAGCGGGGGGTGGTCAAGAGACCCAGTACTTC
CASSRLAGGGQETQYF
>-|TRBD1|TRBJ1-2|TRBV5-6
TGTGCCAGCAGCTTTCGTGGGACAGGGGGCACTGGCTACACCTTC
CASSFRGTGGTGYTF
>-|TRBD2|TRBJ2-5|TRBV5-6
TGTGCCAGCAGCCCCCCCGGGACTAGCAGCGAGACCCAGTACTTC
CASSPPGTSSETQYF
>-|TRBD1|TRBJ2-5|TRBV29-1
TGCAGCGTTGACCGGACAGGGGAAGAGACCCAGTACTTC
CSVDRTGEETQYF
>-|TRBD1|TRBJ1-2|TRBV5-8
TGTGCCAGCAGCCCACGACAGGGGGTTAACTATGGCTACACCTTC
CASSPRQGVNYGYTF
>-|TRBD2|TRBJ2-7|TRBV7-2
TGTGCCAGCAGCAAGTGGGGACTAGCGACCGAGCAGTACTTC
CASSKWGLATEQYF
>-|TRBD2|TRBJ2-7|TRBV2
TGTGCCAGCAGTGAAGCGACTAGCGGGAGCTACGAGCAGTACTTC
CASSEATSGSYEQYF
>-|-|TRBJ1-2|TRBV18
TGTGCCAGCTCAGAGTACAACAGATTTGACGGCTATGGCTACACCTTC
CASSEYNRFDGYGYTF
>-|TRBD2|TRBJ2-5|TRBV27
TGTGCCAGCAGTCCCCGGGAGGGGGAGGAGACCCAGTACTTC
CASSPREGEETQYF
>-|-|TRBJ2-7|TRBV13
TGTGCCAGCCCTTTAGTCGGAGAGGATACCTACGAGCAGTACTTC
CASPLVGEDTYEQYF
>few|TRBD2|TRBJ2-1|TRBV16
TGTGCCAGCAGCCCCTGGACTAGCGGGAGAGGGCATGAGCAGTTCTTC
CASSPWTSGRGHEQFF
>-|TRBD2|TRBJ2-1|TRBV10-1
TGCGCCAGCAGTGAGCCGGGACTAGCGGGCTACAATGAGCAGTTCTTC
CASSEPGLAGYNEQFF
>-|-|TRBJ2-3|TRBV25-1
TGTGCCACCTCGGGTGCGGGCCTGGACACAGATACGCAGTATTTT
CATSGAGLDTDTQYF